This TCR beta chain was identified in a study of T cell changes during pregnancy in multiple sclerosis. J lost 2 bases, V lost 4 bases, and 11 bases had no gene match. This CDR3 region has 17 residues. Germline-derived CDR1 and CDR2 are SGHRS and YFSETQ. In its sample, this clone was seen once. Profiling relied on immunoSEQ multiplex PCR, and the TCRdb table lists in-frame clones only, not all of them. The sample lists roughly 64,000 clones; 90% were seen once. This sequence was found in a female donor in good health, enrolled as a control in a pregnancy study. The gene calls are TRBV5-1 and TRBJ2-1, with 8 bases fitting TRBD2. The sample was peripheral blood, taken in the third trimester of pregnancy. The CDR3 coding sequence is TGCGCCAGCAGCGGCGGGGGGCCAGCGGATACCTACAATGAGCAGTTCTTC. Translating gives CASSGGGPADTYNEQFF.